Shown below are 18 T cell receptor beta chains from a single sample sequenced in a study of tumor-infiltrating lymphocytes in primary liver carcinoma. Unsorted whole blood supplied the RNA, and germline DNA was extracted too. The input was 450 to 550 ng total RNA; TCR beta cDNA was made from it with a constant-region primer. Library construction for TCR beta comprised three nested multiplex PCR rounds performed with slightly modified ARM-PCR. Amplification in the first two PCR rounds was performed using TRBV1-TRBV30 forward primers and a C-beta reverse primer for about 10 cycles each. TCRdb ran MiXCR on the multiplex PCR reads and lists one entry per CDR3 protein. Among fewer than 250,000 distinct CDR3 sequences listed, approximately 64% were seen once. Sequencing input: peripheral blood. Every receptor here comes from a woman aged 60-75 years with primary liver carcinoma and hepatitis B virus infection.

This clonotype was detected ten times or more. The rearrangement joins TRBV6-5 to TRBJ2-5, with a weak D call TRBD1 (5 bases). The CDR3 loop spans 14 amino acids. Germline assignment: CDR1 MNHEY and CDR2 SVGAGI. The ends were cut back, 2 bases at V and 3 bases at J, with 10 bases in the middle. The CDR3 is CASSYVQAKETQYF. In nucleotides, the CDR3 is TGTGCCAGCAGTTACGTACAGGCAAAAGAGACCCAGTACTTC.

In regard to this clonotype: This may come from a read error, since a much larger clone is one base off. The conserved final phenylalanine or tryptophan is absent from the CDR3, which likely points to a read error. J is TRBJ2-1 and V is TRBV29-1; TRBD2 agrees at 12 bases. With V trimmed by 2 bases and J by 10 bases, 12 bases remained unmatched. CDR3 size: 16 residues. The germline V gene encodes CDR1 SQVTM and CDR2 ANQGSEA. The CDR3 reads CSVESMTSGSGGEQFS. CDR3 DNA: TGCAGCGTTGAAAGCATGACTAGCGGGAGTGGTGGGGAGCAGTTCTCC.

Concerning this clonotype: The junction departs from germline at one end; a sequencing error may be responsible. This chain uses TRBV29-1 with TRBJ2-5, with D possibly TRBD1 on 6 matching bases. There are 13 residues in the CDR3. Germline loops: CDR1 SQVTM, CDR2 ANQGSEA. The chain's CDR3 is CSVELGGLETQYF. DNA for the CDR3: TGCAGCGTTGAACTAGGGGGATTGGAGACCCAGTATTTC.

Worth noting for this clonotype: At one end, the junction sequence differs from germline, possibly due to a read error. The chain joins TRBV7-9 to TRBJ2-5, with 10 bases lining up with TRBD2. The length of the CDR3 is 15 residues. Germline V CDR1 and CDR2: SEHNR, FQNEAQ (reference sequence). As DNA, the CDR3 is TGTGCCAGCAGCTTAGCCCTAGCGGGAGAAGAGATCCAGTACTTC. Translating it yields CASSLALAGEEIQYF.

With regard to this clonotype: Germline is not matched at one junction end, which may reflect a read error. The rearrangement uses TRBV7-9 and TRBJ2-5; D not resolved. The germline gives CDR1 SEHNR, CDR2 FQNEAQ (reference sequence). The CDR3 extends over 14 amino acids. The CDR3 region has the DNA TGTGCCTGCAGCTTATTATGGATAATGGAGACCCAGTACTTC. This codes for CACSLLWIMETQYF.

Details on this clonotype: One end of the junction varies from germline; a read error may be responsible. This rearrangement joins TRBV6-5 to TRBJ1-4; a weak D match, TRBD1 (5 bases). The CDR3 consists of 16 residues. Germline CDR1 reads MNHEY; CDR2 reads SVGAGI. The CDR3 bases are TGTGCCAGCAGTTACTCGATCGGGAGGGGAAGGGAAAAACTGTTTTTC. Its translation: CASSYSIGRGREKLFF.

Regarding this clonotype: A much larger clone is a single base away; this may be a read error. The chain employs TRBV6-2 or TRBV6-3 and TRBJ1-5; D unclear. Germline-derived CDR1 and CDR2 are MNHEY and SVGEGT. This CDR3 has 15 residues. For the CDR3, the DNA is TGTGCCAGCAGTGATTTGGCCGATAGCAATCAGCCCCAGCGTTTT. It is translated as CASSDLADSNQPQRF.

Comments on this clonotype: This clone may be a read error of a much larger clone one base away. This chain uses TRBV4-1 with TRBJ1-5; D unclear. The CDR3 consists of 15 residues. Germline CDR1 and CDR2: MGHRA and YSYEKL. The CDR3 is CASSQVEGANHPQHF. As DNA, the CDR3 is TGCGCCAGCAGCCAAGTGGAAGGCGCAAATCATCCCCAGCATTTT.

A word on this clonotype: At one of its ends the junction is not consistent with the germline gene, which may arise from a read error. The chain joins TRBV6-5 to TRBJ2-7; D perhaps matches TRBD2 (6 bases). Germline V gene lookup returns CDR1 MNHEY and CDR2 SVGAGI. The CDR3 spans 14 residues. The CDR3 sequence is CVSRPDGSSYDQYF. CDR3 DNA: TGTGTCAGCAGACCGGACGGGAGCTCCTACGATCAGTACTTC.

This clonotype was detected once. Its ends do not fully match the called genes, so a read error is possible. The chain uses TRBV11-1 and TRBJ2-6; D might be TRBD1 (5 bases). The germline V gene has CDR1 SGHAT and CDR2 FQDESV (reference sequence). The CDR3 runs 15 residues. The CDR3 spells CASSPPGSGANVLTF. The CDR3 DNA sequence: TGTGCCAGCAGCCCACCAGGGTCTGGTGCCAACGTCCTGACTTTC. The full variable domain, its missing parts supplied by reference TRBV11-1 and TRBJ2-6, is EAEVAQSPRYKITEKSQAVAFWCDPISGHATLYWYRQILGQGPELLVQFQDESVVDDSQLPKDRFSAERLKGVDSTLKIQPAELGDSAMYLCASSPPGSGANVLTFGAGSRLTVL.

The CDR3 DNA reads as TGTGCCGGCACAACATTCCGTAGCAATCAGCCCCAGCATTTT. This codes for CAGTTFRSNQPQHF. This sequence joins TRBV12-3 or TRBV12-4 and TRBJ1-5; D is unresolved. The CDR3 has 14 residues. The V and J ends lost 11 bases and 0 bases respectively, with 14 bases between them.

As to this clonotype: One end of the junction is discordant with germline, which a read error may explain. The chain uses TRBV12-3 or TRBV12-4 and TRBJ2-2; maybe TRBD2 (5 bases). This CDR3 spans 12 amino acids. In DNA form, the CDR3 reads TGTGCCAGCATCGTATACACCGGGGAGCTGCTTTTT. Translation gives CASIVYTGELLF.

On this clonotype: The conserved final phenylalanine or tryptophan is absent from the CDR3, which likely points to a read error. V gene TRBV6-1 combines with J gene TRBJ1-1; no clear D gene. The CDR3 covers 16 residues. Germline CDR1 reads MNHNS; CDR2 reads SASEGT. Trimming took off 6 bases at V and 3 bases at J, with 20 bases between the two ends. The CDR3 nucleotides read TGTGCCAGCAGCGATAAACTGGGAACTTTGTACACTGAAGCTTTCTCT. Translated, it gives CASSDKLGTLYTEAFS.

For the CDR3, the DNA is TGTGCCAGCAGGACGACTAGCGGGAGAGGTGATGAGCAGTTCTTC. This sequence encodes CASRTTSGRGDEQFF. The chain links TRBV28 to TRBJ2-1; 12 bases match TRBD2. Germline V gives CDR1 MDHEN, CDR2 SYDVKM. J was trimmed by 8 bases and V by 6 bases; bases with no gene match: 8. The CDR3 loop spans 15 amino acids.

Ten or more counts support this clonotype. The gene calls are TRBV6-1 and TRBJ2-7, with TRBD2 matching over 13 bases. This CDR3 contains 15 residues. Losses at the gene ends were 4 bases for V and 3 bases for J; bases not matched to a gene: 3. The V gene's germline CDR1 is MNHNS and CDR2 SASEGT. CDR3 in amino acids: CASSGTSGRFYEQYF. The DNA of the CDR3 is TGTGCCAGCAGTGGGACTAGCGGGAGATTCTACGAGCAGTACTTC.

Notes on this clonotype: An end of the junction differs from the germline gene, which may be a read error. This chain links TRBV6-1 with TRBJ1-5, with D possibly TRBD1 on 5 matching bases. Germline values: CDR1 MNHNS, CDR2 SASEGT. This CDR3 is 15 amino acids long. In DNA, the CDR3 is TGTGCCAGCAGTGAATTTGGCAGGGCTGGTCAGCCCCAGCATTTC. Protein sequence: CASSEFGRAGQPQHF.

Remarks on this clonotype: The junction and the germline gene differ at one end; a read error may be behind it. The chain is built from TRBV29-1 and TRBJ2-1; 8 bases line up with TRBD2. There are 14 residues in the CDR3. Germline V lookup: CDR1 SQVTM, CDR2 ANQGSEA. The chain's CDR3 is CSVERGRDYNERFF. CDR3 in DNA: TGCAGCGTCGAGCGGGGGAGGGATTACAATGAGCGGTTCTTC.

On this clonotype itself: A much more abundant neighbour one base away suggests this may be a read error. This chain joins TRBV5-4 and TRBJ2-2; TRBD2 aligns across 10 bases. This CDR3 region has 15 residues. CDR1 SGHNT and CDR2 YYREEE come from the germline V gene (reference sequence). In nucleotides, the CDR3 is TGTGCCAGCAGCTTAGGACTAGCGGCAACCGGGGAGCTGTATTTT. Translated, it gives CASSLGLAATGELYF. Full variable domain (rest looked up from reference TRBV5-4 and TRBJ2-2): ETGVTQSPTHLIKTRGQQVTLRCSSQSGHNTVSWYQQALGQGPQFIFQYYREEENGRGNFPPRFSGLQFPNYSSELNVNALELDDSALYLCASSLGLAATGELYFGEGSRLTVL.